This is a list of T cell receptor beta chains from one sample in a study of cytomegalovirus exposure and HLA in healthy donors. Method: immunoSEQ multiplex PCR; TCRdb's copy keeps in-frame clones and lacks some. The top ten clones hold roughly 1.9% of a sample with approximately 180,000 clones, about 70% of them seen once. The specimen was PBMCs. The receptor set was obtained from a woman aged 25 to 39 in good health and CMV-seronegative. Both conserved end residues are trimmed from each CDR3.

J gene | V gene | CDR3 protein
TRBJ1-1 | TRBV4-3 | ASSQDQPGGEDTEAF
TRBJ1-4 | TRBV10-1 | ASRYRGDLRKKLF
TRBJ1-1 | TRBV21-1 | ASSKAHSGTGVTEAF
TRBJ2-1 | TRBV10-1 | ARLSVYNEQF
TRBJ2-1 | TRBV7-8 | ASSHGGREGNEQF
TRBJ2-3 | TRBV5-1 | ASSLGRTGITDTQY
TRBJ2-5 | TRBV10-2 | ASSVGRASQETQY
NA | TRBV6-1 | ASSELGGTPYEQY
TRBJ2-1 | TRBV28 | ASSSTGLAGVGNEQF
TRBJ2-5 | TRBV11-2 | ASSPRGSRGVETQY
TRBJ2-7 | TRBV11-2 | ASSLERSEQY
TRBJ2-7 | TRBV27 | ASSLRGGGHYEQY
TRBJ1-6 | TRBV27 | ASSSGQGVHLGNSPLH
TRBJ2-6 | TRBV5-1 | ASSLAGSGANVLT
TRBJ2-7 | TRBV5-1 | ASSSTRGFIYEQY
TRBJ1-1 | TRBV5-4 | ASSVDRERTEAF
TRBJ2-3 | TRBV30 | AWSPRGDTQY
TRBJ1-4 | TRBV18 | ASSARATNEKLF
TRBJ2-2 | TRBV6-4 | ASSELAGTGELF
TRBJ1-1 | TRBV6-5 | ASNQGSEAF
TRBJ1-2 | TRBV30 | AWSATGWLNRGYT
TRBJ1-5 | TRBV2 | ASSYRVNNQPQH
TRBJ2-7 | TRBV27 | ARRARGGSYEQY
TRBJ2-1 | TRBV21-1 | ASRGGGLASGGHQGNYNEQF
TRBJ2-2 | TRBV5-5 | ASSLQAGNTGELF
TRBJ2-3 | TRBV9 | ASSGETGLAGTDTQY
TRBJ1-3 | TRBV9 | ASSVGRTGTGNTIY
TRBJ2-1 | TRBV6-1 | ASSRDRGHNEQF
TRBJ2-1 | TRBV11-3 | ASSFRVGGVDEQF
TRBJ2-1 | TRBV5-1 | ASSFWDRSYNEQF
TRBJ1-2 | TRBV19 | ASSPPGHYGYT
TRBJ2-3 | TRBV10-3 | AILGGAGRGDTQY
TRBJ2-5 | TRBV5-1 | ASSLAGLAGMGGHETQY
TRBJ2-3 | TRBV11-2 | ASSPRRVSTDTQY
TRBJ2-1 | TRBV5-1 | ASSGTKSYNEQF
TRBJ2-6 | TRBV19 | ASSLQGPGANVLT
TRBJ1-2 | TRBV11-2 | ASSRNGNYGYT
TRBJ1-1 | TRBV4-1 | ASSPPMRQGAF
TRBJ1-2 | TRBV19 | ASSTRNRDRRYGYT
TRBJ2-3 | TRBV7-8 | ASSRAGTGRDTQY
TRBJ2-7 | TRBV4-1 | ASSYLGQGVYEQY
TRBJ1-4 | TRBV15 | ATSRGDSSNEKLF
TRBJ2-7 | TRBV18 | ASSGGQGYEQY
TRBJ1-5 | TRBV2 | ASSPDRDQPQH
TRBJ1-2 | TRBV6-6 | ASCRTGDRAAGYT
TRBJ2-5 | TRBV7-2 | ASSLGQGWTQY
TRBJ1-1 | TRBV18 | ASSPLAGDTEAF
TRBJ1-2 | TRBV18 | ASSPTETGFYGYT
TRBJ2-2 | TRBV10-3 | AISPGLNTGELF
TRBJ2-5 | TRBV7-9 | ASSQGLAEHQETQY
TRBJ1-1 | TRBV5-1 | ASFDRGRDTEAF
TRBJ1-2 | TRBV15 | ATSRDRNRGLNYGYT
TRBJ2-7 | TRBV4-2 | ASSQDMTEQY
TRBJ2-7 | TRBV5-1 | ASSLDLALYEQY